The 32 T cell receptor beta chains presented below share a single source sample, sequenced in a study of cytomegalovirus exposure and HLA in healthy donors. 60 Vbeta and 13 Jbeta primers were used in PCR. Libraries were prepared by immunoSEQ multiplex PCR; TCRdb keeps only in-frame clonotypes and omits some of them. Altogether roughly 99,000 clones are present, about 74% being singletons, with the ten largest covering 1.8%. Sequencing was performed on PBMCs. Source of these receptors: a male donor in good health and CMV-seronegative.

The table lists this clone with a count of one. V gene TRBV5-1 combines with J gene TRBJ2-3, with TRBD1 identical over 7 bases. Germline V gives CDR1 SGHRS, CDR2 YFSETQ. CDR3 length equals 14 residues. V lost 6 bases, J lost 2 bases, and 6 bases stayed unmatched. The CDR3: CASKGQQNTDTQYF. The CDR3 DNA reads TGCGCCAGCAAGGGACAGCAAAACACAGATACGCAGTATTTT.

The CDR3 nucleotides read TGCGCCAGCAGCCAAGATTCCCGAGACACTGAAGCTTTCTTT. It is translated as CASSQDSRDTEAFF. The rearrangement joins TRBV4-3 to TRBJ1-1, with D unclear. The V gene's germline CDR1 is LGHNA and CDR2 YSLEER. The V end was cut by 0 bases, the J end by 3 bases, with 8 bases between. This CDR3 is 14 amino acids long.

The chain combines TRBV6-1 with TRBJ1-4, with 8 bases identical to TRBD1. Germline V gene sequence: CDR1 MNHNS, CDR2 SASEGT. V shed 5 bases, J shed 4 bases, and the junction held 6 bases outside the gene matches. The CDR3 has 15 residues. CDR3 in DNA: TGTGCCAGCAGTTCTGGACAGGGAGGTAATGAAAAACTGTTTTTT. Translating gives CASSSGQGGNEKLFF.

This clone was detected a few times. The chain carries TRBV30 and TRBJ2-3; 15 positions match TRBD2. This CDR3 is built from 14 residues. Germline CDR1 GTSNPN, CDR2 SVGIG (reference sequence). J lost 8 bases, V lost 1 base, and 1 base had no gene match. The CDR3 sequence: CAWSAGLAGGTQYF. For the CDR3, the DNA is TGTGCCTGGAGTGCGGGACTAGCGGGAGGTACGCAGTATTTT.

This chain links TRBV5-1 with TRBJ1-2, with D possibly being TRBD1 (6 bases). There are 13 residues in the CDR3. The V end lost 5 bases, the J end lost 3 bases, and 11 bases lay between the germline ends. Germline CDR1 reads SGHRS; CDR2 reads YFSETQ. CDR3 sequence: CASRMDSDYGYTF. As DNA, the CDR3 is TGCGCCAGCAGAATGGACAGCGACTATGGCTACACCTTC.

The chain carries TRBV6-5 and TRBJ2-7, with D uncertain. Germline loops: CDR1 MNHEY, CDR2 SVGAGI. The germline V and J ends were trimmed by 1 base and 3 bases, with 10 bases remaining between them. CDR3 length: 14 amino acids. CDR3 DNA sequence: TGTGCCAGCAGTTACTTACCGGTTAGCTACGAGCAGTACTTC. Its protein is CASSYLPVSYEQYF.

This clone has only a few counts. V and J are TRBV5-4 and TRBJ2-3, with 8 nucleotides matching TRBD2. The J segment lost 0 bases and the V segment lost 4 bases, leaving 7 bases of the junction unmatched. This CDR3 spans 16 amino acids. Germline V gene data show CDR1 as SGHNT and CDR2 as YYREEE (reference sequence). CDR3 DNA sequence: TGTGCCAGCAGCCTCCCAAGCGGGGGAAGCACAGATACGCAGTATTTT. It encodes CASSLPSGGSTDTQYF.

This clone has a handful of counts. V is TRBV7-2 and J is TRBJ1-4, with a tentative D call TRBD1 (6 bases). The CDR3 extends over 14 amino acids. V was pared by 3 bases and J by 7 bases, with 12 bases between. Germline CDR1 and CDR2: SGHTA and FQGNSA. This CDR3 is CASSFRGLGEKLFF. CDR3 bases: TGTGCCAGCAGCTTCAGGGGTCTCGGTGAAAAACTGTTTTTT.

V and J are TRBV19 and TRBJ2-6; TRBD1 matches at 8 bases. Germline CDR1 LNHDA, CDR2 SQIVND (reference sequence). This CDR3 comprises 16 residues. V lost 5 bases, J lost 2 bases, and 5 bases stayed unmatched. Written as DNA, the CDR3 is TGTGCCAGTAGTGCCGACAGGGGAACTGGGGCCAACGTCCTGACTTTC. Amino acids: CASSADRGTGANVLTF. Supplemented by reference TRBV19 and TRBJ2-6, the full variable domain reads DGGITQSPKYLFRKEGQNVTLSCEQNLNHDAMYWYRQDPGQGLRLIYYSQIVNDFQKGDIAEGYSVSREKKESFPLTVTSAQKNPTAFYLCASSADRGTGANVLTFGAGSRLTVL.

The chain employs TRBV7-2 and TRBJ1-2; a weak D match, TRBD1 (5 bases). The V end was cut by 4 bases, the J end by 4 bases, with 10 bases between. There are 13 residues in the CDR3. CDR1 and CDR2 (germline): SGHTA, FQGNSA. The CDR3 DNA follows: TGTGCCAGCAGCTCGGACACGTTCTATGGCTACACCTTC. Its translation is CASSSDTFYGYTF.

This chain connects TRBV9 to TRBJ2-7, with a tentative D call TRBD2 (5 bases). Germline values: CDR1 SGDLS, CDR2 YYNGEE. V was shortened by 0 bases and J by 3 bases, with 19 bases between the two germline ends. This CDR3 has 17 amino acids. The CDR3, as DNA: TGTGCCAGCAGCGTAGACGGTTTAGAGGGAGTAGTCTACGAGCAGTACTTC. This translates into CASSVDGLEGVVYEQYF.

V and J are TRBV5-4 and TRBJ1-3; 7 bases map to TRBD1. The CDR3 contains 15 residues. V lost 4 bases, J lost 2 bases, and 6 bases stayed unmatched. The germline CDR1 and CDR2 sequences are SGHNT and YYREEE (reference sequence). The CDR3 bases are TGTGCCAGCAGCAGACAGGGTGGGCCTGGAAACACCATATATTTT. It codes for CASSRQGGPGNTIYF.

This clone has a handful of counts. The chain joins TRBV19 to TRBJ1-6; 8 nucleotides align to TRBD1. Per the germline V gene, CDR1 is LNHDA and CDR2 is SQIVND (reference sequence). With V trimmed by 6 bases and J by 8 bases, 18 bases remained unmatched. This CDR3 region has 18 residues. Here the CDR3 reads CASRKGQGSTTGDSPLHF. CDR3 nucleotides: TGTGCCAGTAGGAAAGGACAGGGATCTACTACCGGCGATTCACCCCTCCACTTT.

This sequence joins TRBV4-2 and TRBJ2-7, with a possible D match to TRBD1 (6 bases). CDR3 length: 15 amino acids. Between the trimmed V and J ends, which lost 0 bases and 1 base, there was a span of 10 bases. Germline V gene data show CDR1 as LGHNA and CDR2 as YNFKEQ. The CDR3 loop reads CASSQELQGSYEQYF. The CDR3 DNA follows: TGTGCCAGCAGCCAAGAGCTACAGGGTTCCTACGAGCAGTACTTC.

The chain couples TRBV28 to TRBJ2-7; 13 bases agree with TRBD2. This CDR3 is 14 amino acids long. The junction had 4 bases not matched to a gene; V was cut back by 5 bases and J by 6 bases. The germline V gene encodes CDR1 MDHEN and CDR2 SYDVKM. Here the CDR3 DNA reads TGTGCCAGCAGTATACTAGCGGGAGGGGGCGAGCAGTACTTC. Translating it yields CASSILAGGGEQYF.

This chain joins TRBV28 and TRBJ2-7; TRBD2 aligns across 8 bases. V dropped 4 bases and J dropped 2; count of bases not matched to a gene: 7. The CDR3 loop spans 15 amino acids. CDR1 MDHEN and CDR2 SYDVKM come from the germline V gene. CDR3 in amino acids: CASSSHGRGAYEQYF. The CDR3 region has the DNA TGTGCCAGCAGTTCCCACGGGAGGGGGGCCTACGAGCAGTACTTC.

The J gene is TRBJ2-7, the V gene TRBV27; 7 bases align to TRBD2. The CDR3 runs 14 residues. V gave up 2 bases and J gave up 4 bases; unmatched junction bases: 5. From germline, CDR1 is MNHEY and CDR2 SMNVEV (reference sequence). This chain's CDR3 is CASSLGGRGYEQYF. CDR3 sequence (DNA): TGTGCCAGCAGTTTAGGTGGGAGGGGTTACGAGCAGTACTTC.

The DNA for the CDR3 is TGTGCCAGTAGTATTCCTGGGGTAGCGGGGGGAGATACGCAGTATTTT. This gives the protein CASSIPGVAGGDTQYF. This chain joins TRBV19 and TRBJ2-3; 10 nucleotides line up with TRBD2. The ends lost 3 bases at V and 5 bases at J; junction bases unmatched: 8. Germline V lookup: CDR1 LNHDA, CDR2 SQIVND (reference sequence). The CDR3 totals 16 residues.

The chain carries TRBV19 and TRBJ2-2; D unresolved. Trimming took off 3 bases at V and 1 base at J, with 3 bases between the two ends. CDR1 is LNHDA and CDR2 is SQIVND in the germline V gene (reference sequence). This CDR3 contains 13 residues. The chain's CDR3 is CASSIGNTGELFF. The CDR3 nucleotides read TGTGCCAGTAGTATCGGGAACACCGGGGAGCTGTTTTTT.

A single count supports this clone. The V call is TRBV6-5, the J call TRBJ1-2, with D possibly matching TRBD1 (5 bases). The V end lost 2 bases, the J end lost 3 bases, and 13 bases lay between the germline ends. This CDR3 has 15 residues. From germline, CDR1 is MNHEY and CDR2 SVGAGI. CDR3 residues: CASSYRTGRDYGYTF. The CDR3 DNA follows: TGTGCCAGCAGTTACCGTACAGGCAGGGACTATGGCTACACCTTC.

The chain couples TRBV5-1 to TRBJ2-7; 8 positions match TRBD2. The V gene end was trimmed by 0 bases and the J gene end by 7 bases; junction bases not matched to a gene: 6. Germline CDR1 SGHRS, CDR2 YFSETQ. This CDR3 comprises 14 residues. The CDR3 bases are TGCGCCAGCAGCTTGGCGGGAGGGCCGAATGAGCAGTACTTC. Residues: CASSLAGGPNEQYF.

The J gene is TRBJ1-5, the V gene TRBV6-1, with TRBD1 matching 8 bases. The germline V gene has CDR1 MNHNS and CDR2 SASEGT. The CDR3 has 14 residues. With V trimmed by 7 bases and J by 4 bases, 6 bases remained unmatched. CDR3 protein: CASNLGQVNQPQHF. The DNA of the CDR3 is TGTGCCAGCAACCTGGGACAGGTAAATCAGCCCCAGCATTTT.

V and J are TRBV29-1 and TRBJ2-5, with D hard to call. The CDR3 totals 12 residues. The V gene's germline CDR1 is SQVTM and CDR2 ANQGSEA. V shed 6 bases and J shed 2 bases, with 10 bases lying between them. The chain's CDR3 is CSVTRQQETQYF. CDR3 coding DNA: TGCAGCGTAACGAGGCAGCAAGAGACCCAGTACTTC.

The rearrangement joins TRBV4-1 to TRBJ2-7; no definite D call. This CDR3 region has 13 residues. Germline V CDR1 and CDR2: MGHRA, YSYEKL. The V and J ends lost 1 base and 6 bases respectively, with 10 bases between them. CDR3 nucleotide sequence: TGCGCCAGCAGCCAAGCTCCGGTCGGCGAGCAGTACTTC. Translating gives CASSQAPVGEQYF.

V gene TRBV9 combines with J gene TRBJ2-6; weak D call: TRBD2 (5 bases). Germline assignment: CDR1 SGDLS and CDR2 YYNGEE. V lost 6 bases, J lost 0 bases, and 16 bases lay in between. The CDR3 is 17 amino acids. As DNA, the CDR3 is TGTGCCAGCACCAGAGGACTTACAACCTCTGGGGCCAACGTCCTGACTTTC. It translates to CASTRGLTTSGANVLTF.

CDR3 in DNA: TGTGCCAGCAGTTTTCGCGGGGCGATACGGTCGGGCAGGGGGCTATTTTTCTACGAGCAGTACTTC. Encoded protein: CASSFRGAIRSGRGLFFYEQYF. The chain employs TRBV28 and TRBJ2-7; 8 positions agree with TRBD1. This CDR3 contains 22 residues. V was clipped by 3 bases and J by 3 bases; unmatched bases: 28. CDR1 MDHEN and CDR2 SYDVKM come from the germline V gene.

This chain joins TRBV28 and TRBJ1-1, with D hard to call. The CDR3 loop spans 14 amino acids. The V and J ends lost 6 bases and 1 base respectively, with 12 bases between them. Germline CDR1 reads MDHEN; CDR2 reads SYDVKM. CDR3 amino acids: CASSYAGSNTEAFF. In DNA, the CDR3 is TGTGCCAGCAGCTACGCGGGCTCGAACACTGAAGCTTTCTTT. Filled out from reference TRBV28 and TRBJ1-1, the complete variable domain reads DVKVTQSSRYLVKRTGEKVFLECVQDMDHENMFWYRQDPGLGLRLIYFSYDVKMKEKGDIPEGYSVSREKKERFSLILESASTNQTSMYLCASSYAGSNTEAFFGQGTRLTVV.

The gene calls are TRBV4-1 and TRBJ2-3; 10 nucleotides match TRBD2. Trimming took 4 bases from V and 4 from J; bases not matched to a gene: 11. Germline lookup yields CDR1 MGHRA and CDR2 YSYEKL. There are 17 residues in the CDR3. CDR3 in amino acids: CASSRSLAGVGSDTQYF. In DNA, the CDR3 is TGCGCCAGCAGCCGATCCCTAGCGGGAGTAGGTTCAGATACGCAGTATTTT.

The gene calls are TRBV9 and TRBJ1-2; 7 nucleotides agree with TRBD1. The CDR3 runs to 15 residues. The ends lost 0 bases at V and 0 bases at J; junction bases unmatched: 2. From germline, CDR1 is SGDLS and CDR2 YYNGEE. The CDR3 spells CASSVGGTANYGYTF. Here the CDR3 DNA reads TGTGCCAGCAGCGTAGGGGGGACAGCTAACTATGGCTACACCTTC.

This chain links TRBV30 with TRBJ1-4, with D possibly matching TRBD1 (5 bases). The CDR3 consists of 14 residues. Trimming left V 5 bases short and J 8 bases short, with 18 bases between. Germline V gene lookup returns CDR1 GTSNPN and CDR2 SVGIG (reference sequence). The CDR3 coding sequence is TGTGCCTGGGTGGCCCCCAGGGCTGGGGAAAAACTGTTTTTT. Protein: CAWVAPRAGEKLFF. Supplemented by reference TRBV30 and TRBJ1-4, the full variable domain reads SQTIHQWPATLVQPVGSPLSLECTVEGTSNPNLYWYRQAAGRGLQLLFYSVGIGQISSEVPQNLSASRPQDRQFILSSKKLLLSDSGFYLCAWVAPRAGEKLFFGSGTQLSVL.

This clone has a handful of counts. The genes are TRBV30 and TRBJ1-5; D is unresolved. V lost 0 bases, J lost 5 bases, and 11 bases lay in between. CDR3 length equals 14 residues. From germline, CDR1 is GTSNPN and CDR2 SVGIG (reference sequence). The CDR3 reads CAWSVDGEYQPQHF. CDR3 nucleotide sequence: TGTGCCTGGAGTGTAGATGGAGAATATCAGCCCCAGCATTTT.

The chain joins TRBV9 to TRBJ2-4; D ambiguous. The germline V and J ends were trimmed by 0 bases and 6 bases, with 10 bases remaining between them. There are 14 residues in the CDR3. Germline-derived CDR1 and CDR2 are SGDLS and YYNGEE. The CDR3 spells CASSVEVAGNIQYF. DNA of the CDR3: TGTGCCAGCAGCGTAGAGGTAGCCGGAAACATTCAGTACTTC.